This record concerns one TCR beta chain sequence. With 10%, 30% or 50% of RNA, about 17,000 to 1,100,000 naive CD8 T cells were sequenced. The source of the sample is a study of molecular identifiers for immune sequencing clone quantification. The wider study: Replicate experiments took RNA from around 20,000 or 100,000 naive CD8 cells, divided it five ways and sequenced four.

This CDR3 contains 15 residues. The V and J ends lost 2 bases and 6 bases respectively, with 17 bases between them. The germline V gene encodes CDR1 SEHNR and CDR2 FQNEAQ (reference sequence). The bulk TCR libraries were made with methods described before and with listed TCR primers. A single record per CDR3 protein comes from TCRdb applying MiXCR to the PCR reads. The sample includes about 630,000 distinct CDR3 sequences, roughly 25% of them seen just once. V and J are TRBV7-9 and TRBJ2-7; a weak D match, TRBD1 (5 bases). The receptor was isolated from a human donor in good health. Some libraries in this study had Jurkat cell RNA spiked in. The specimen sequenced was naive CD8+ T cells from blood, with Jurkat cell RNA spiked in. Subset of the sample: FACS-sorted CD8+CD4-CCR7+CD45RA+ naive T cells. CDR3 in amino acids: CASSLFRQGNGEQYF. CDR3 coding DNA: TGTGCCAGCAGCTTATTCCGGCAGGGCAACGGCGAGCAGTACTTC.